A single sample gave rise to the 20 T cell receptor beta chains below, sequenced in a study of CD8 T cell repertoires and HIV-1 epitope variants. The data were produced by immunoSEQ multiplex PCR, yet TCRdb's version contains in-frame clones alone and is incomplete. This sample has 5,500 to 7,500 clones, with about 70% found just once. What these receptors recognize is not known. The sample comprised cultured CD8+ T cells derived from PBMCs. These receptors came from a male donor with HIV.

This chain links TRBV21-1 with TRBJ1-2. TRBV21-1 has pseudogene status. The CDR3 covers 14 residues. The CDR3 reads CASSKDRNSDGYTF. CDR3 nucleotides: TGTGCCAGCAGCAAAGACCGGAATTCCGATGGCTACACCTTC.

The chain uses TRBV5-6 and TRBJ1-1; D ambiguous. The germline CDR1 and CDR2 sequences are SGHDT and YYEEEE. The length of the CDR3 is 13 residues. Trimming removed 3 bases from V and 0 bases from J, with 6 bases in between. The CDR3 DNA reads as TGTGCCAGCAGCTGGGCTTTGAACACTGAAGCTTTCTTT. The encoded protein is CASSWALNTEAFF.

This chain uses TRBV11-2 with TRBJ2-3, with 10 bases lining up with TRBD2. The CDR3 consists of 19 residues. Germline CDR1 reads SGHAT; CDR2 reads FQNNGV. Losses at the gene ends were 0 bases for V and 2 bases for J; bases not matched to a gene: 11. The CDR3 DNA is TGTGCCAGCAGCTTAGACGCCATTAGCGGGGGGCCCAACACAGATACGCAGTATTTT. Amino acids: CASSLDAISGGPNTDTQYF. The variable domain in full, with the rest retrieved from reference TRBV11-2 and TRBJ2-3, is EAGVAQSPRYKIIEKRQSVAFWCNPISGHATLYWYQQILGQGPKLLIQFQNNGVVDDSQLPKDRFSAERLKGVDSTLKIQPAKLEDSAVYLCASSLDAISGGPNTDTQYFGPGTRLTVL.

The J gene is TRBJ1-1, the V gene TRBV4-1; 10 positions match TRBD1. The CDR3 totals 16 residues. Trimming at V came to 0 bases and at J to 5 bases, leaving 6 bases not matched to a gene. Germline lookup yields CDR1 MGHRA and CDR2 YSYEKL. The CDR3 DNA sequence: TGCGCCAGCAGCCAAGACCCGACAGGGGGCTGGACTGAAGCTTTCTTT. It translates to CASSQDPTGGWTEAFF.

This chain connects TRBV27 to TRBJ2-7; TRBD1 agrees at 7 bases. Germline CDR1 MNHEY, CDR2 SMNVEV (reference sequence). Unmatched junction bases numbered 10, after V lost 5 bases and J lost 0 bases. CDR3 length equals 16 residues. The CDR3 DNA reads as TGTGCCAGCAGTCCCCAGACAGGGAGCAGCTCCTACGAGCAGTACTTC. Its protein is CASSPQTGSSSYEQYF.

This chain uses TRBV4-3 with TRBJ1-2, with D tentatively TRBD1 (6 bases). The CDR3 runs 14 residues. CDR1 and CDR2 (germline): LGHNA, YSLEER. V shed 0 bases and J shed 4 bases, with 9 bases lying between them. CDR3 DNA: TGCGCCAGCAGCCAAGAAACAGGGACCTATGGCTACACCTTC. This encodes CASSQETGTYGYTF.

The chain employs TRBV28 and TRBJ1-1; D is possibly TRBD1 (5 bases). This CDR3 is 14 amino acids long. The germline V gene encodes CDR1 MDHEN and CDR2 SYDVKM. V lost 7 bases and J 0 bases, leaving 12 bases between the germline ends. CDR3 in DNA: TGTGCCAGCACCTGGGGGGAGATGAACACTGAAGCTTTCTTT. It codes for CASTWGEMNTEAFF.

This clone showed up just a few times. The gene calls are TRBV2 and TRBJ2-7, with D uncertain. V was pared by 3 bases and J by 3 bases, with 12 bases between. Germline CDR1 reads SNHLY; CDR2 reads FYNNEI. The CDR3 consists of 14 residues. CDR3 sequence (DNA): TGTGCCAGCAGTGACGAGCTCGAGATCTACGAGCAGTACTTC. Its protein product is CASSDELEIYEQYF.

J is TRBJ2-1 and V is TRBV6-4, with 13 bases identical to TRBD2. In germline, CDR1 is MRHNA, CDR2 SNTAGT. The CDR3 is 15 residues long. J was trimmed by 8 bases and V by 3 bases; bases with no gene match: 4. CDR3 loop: CASSDTSGGADEQFF. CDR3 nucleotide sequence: TGTGCCAGCAGTGATACTAGCGGGGGGGCCGATGAGCAGTTCTTC.

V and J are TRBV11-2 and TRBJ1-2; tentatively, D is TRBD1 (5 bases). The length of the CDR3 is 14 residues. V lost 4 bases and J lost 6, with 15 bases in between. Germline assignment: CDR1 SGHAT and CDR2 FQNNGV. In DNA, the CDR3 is TGTGCCAGCAGCTCCGGGGGGGGAGGGAATGGCTACACCTTC. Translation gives CASSSGGGGNGYTF.

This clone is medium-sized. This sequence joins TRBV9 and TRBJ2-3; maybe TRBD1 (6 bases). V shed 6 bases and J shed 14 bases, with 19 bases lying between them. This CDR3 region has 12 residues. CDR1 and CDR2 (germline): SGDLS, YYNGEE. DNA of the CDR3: TGTGCCAGCACCCTAATTAACCCAGGGGCGTATTTT. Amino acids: CASTLINPGAYF.

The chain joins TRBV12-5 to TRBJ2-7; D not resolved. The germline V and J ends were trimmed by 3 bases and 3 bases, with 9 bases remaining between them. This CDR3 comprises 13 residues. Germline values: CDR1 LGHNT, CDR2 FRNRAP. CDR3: CASGLDGSYEQYF. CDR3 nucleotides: TGTGCTAGTGGTTTAGATGGCAGCTACGAGCAGTACTTC.

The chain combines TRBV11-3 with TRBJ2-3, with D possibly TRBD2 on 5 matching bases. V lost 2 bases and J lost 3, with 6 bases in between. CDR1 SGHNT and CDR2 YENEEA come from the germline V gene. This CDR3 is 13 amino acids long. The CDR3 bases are TGTGCCAGCAGCTTACCGGGAACAGATACGCAGTATTTT. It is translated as CASSLPGTDTQYF.

The CDR3, as DNA: TGTGCCAGCACTCCTATCGGACTAGCGGGGGAAAAGTACTTC. Its protein is CASTPIGLAGEKYF. This chain connects TRBV6-6 to TRBJ2-7; TRBD2 aligns across 13 bases. Unmatched junction bases numbered 11, after V lost 7 bases and J lost 11 bases. Germline CDR1 and CDR2: MNHNY and SVGAGI (reference sequence). The CDR3 length is 14 residues.

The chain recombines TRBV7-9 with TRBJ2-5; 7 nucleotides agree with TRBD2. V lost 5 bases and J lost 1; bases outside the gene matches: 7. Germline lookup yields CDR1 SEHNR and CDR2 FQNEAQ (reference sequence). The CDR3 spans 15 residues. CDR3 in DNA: TGTGCCAGCAGCCCTGGGACTACCCCCCAAGAGACCCAGTACTTC. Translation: CASSPGTTPQETQYF.

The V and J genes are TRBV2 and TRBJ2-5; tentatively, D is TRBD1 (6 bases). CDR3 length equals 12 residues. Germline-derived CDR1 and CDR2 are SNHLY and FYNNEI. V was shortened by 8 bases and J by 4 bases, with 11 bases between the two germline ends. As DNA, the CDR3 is TGTGCCAGCGTGGAACAGGGAGAGACCCAGTACTTC. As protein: CASVEQGETQYF. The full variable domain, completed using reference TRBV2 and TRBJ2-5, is EPEVTQTPSHQVTQMGQEVILRCVPISNHLYFYWYRQILGQKVEFLVSFYNNEISEKSEIFDDQFSVERPDGSNFTLKIRSTKLEDSAMYFCASVEQGETQYFGPGTRLLVL.

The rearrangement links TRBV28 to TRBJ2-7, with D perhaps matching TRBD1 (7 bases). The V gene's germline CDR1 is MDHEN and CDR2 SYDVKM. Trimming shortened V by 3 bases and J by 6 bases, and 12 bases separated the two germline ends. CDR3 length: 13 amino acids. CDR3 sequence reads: CASSLSRGVEQYF. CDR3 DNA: TGTGCCAGCAGTTTGAGCAGGGGGGTCGAGCAGTACTTC.

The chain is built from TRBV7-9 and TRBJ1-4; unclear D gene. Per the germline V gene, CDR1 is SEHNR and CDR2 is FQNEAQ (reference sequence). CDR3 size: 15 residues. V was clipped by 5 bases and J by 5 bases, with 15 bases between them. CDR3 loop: CASSPKGFSNEKLFF. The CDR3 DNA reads TGTGCCAGCAGCCCGAAAGGTTTCTCCAATGAAAAACTGTTTTTT.

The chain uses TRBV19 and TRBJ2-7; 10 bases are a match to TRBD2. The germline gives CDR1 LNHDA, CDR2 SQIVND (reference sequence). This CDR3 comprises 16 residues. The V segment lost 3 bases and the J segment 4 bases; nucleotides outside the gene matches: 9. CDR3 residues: CASSIDLTSGVYEQYF. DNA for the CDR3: TGTGCCAGTAGTATCGACTTAACTAGCGGGGTATACGAGCAGTACTTC.

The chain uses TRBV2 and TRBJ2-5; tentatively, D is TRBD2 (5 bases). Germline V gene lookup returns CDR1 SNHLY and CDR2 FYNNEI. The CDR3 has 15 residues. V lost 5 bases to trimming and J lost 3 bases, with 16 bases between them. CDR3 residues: CASSPPPRREETQYF. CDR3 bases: TGTGCCAGCAGTCCTCCCCCCCGGCGGGAAGAGACCCAGTACTTC.